What follows are 27 T cell receptor beta chains derived from one specimen sequenced in a study of cytomegalovirus exposure and HLA in healthy donors. Profiled with immunoSEQ multiplex PCR; TCRdb holds only in-frame clones, not every one. The sample consists of more than 110,000 clones, around nine tenths of them appearing once. Sample: PBMCs. These TCRs come from a woman aged 18-35 years in good health and CMV-seropositive.

The CDR3, as DNA: TGTGCCAGTAGTTTTCAACAGGGGGCCAAAAACATTCAGTACTTC. Its protein product is CASSFQQGAKNIQYF. The chain has TRBV19 and TRBJ2-4; 7 bases match TRBD1. This CDR3 is built from 15 residues. Per the germline V gene, CDR1 is LNHDA and CDR2 is SQIVND (reference sequence). Trimming cost V 5 bases and J 1 base; bases outside gene matches: 5.

The V gene is TRBV28, the J gene TRBJ1-1; D not certain. Germline CDR1 and CDR2: MDHEN and SYDVKM. Trimming cost V 6 bases and J 1 base, with 12 bases left between them. The CDR3 extends over 14 amino acids. CDR3 DNA: TGTGCCAGCAGACCCACAAGGAGGAACACTGAAGCTTTCTTT. It is translated as CASRPTRRNTEAFF.

J is TRBJ2-1 and V is TRBV7-8, with D unresolved. Germline assignment: CDR1 SGHVS and CDR2 FQNEAQ. With 8 bases removed from V and 0 bases from J, the gap between germline ends came to 17 bases. This CDR3 has 16 amino acids. The CDR3 coding sequence is TGTGCCAGCGCCCTCCGGCGGCCGAGCTCCTACAATGAGCAGTTCTTC. Translating it yields CASALRRPSSYNEQFF.

V gene TRBV7-9 combines with J gene TRBJ2-1; 7 positions agree with TRBD2. The CDR3 totals 16 residues. Germline CDR1 reads SEHNR; CDR2 reads FQNEAQ (reference sequence). V was pared by 3 bases and J by 3 bases, with 8 bases of the junction left unmatched. DNA of the CDR3: TGTGCCAGCAGCTTGGGAGGGGTACTCCTCTACAATGAGCAGTTCTTC. Amino acids: CASSLGGVLLYNEQFF.

This chain uses TRBV6-1 with TRBJ2-2; D remains unclear. CDR3 size: 13 residues. Trimming took off 10 bases at V and 1 base at J, with 10 bases between the two ends. Per the germline V gene, CDR1 is MNHNS and CDR2 is SASEGT. The CDR3 protein is CATAHLNTGELFF. The CDR3, as DNA: TGTGCCACCGCTCACTTGAACACCGGGGAGCTGTTTTTT.

The chain carries TRBV6-5 and TRBJ2-1; unclear D gene. Per germline, CDR1 MNHEY and CDR2 SVGAGI. The CDR3 has 15 amino acids. Trimming pared 5 bases from V and 4 bases from J, leaving 15 bases between. The CDR3 DNA reads TGTGCCAGCAGTCAACAGCCACACGTTTACAATGAGCAGTTCTTC. Its translation: CASSQQPHVYNEQFF.

J is TRBJ2-3 and V is TRBV4-2; possible D gene TRBD2, 5 bases. Trimming shortened V by 0 bases and J by 4 bases, and 11 bases separated the two germline ends. The CDR3 is 15 amino acids. The germline V gene encodes CDR1 LGHNA and CDR2 YNFKEQ. This CDR3 is CASSQDGSSADTQYF. The CDR3 DNA reads as TGTGCCAGCAGCCAAGACGGTAGTAGCGCAGATACGCAGTATTTT.

The chain carries TRBV4-2 and TRBJ2-1; 9 bases map to TRBD2. Trimming cost V 1 base and J 7 bases; bases outside gene matches: 5. The CDR3 covers 15 residues. CDR1 is LGHNA and CDR2 is YNFKEQ in the germline V gene. The CDR3 reads CASSQGLAVGNEQFF. The CDR3 region has the DNA TGTGCCAGCAGCCAAGGACTAGCGGTTGGGAATGAGCAGTTCTTC.

This clone was seen more than once but under ten times. The chain carries TRBV28 and TRBJ2-7; 10 bases agree with TRBD1. Germline CDR1 MDHEN, CDR2 SYDVKM. The length of the CDR3 is 14 residues. With V trimmed by 6 bases and J by 5 bases, 7 bases remained unmatched. This chain's CDR3 is CASSLTGGSDEQYF. The CDR3 nucleotides read TGTGCCAGCAGCCTGACAGGGGGCAGCGACGAGCAGTACTTC.

This chain joins TRBV6-6 and TRBJ2-2, with 11 bases that match TRBD1. The CDR3 is 14 amino acids. The J segment lost 5 bases and the V segment lost 5 bases, leaving 1 base of the junction unmatched. Germline-derived CDR1 and CDR2 are MNHNY and SVGAGI (reference sequence). This CDR3 is CASSGTGGTGELFF. Here the CDR3 DNA reads TGTGCCAGCAGTGGGACAGGGGGTACCGGGGAGCTGTTTTTT.

This rearrangement joins TRBV5-6 to TRBJ2-7, with TRBD2 identical over 11 bases. The CDR3 length is 14 residues. Losses at the gene ends were 2 bases for V and 4 bases for J; bases not matched to a gene: 2. Germline V gene lookup returns CDR1 SGHDT and CDR2 YYEEEE. The CDR3 nucleotides are TGTGCCAGCAGCTTCAGGACTAGCGGGTACGAGCAGTACTTC. Translating gives CASSFRTSGYEQYF.

The genes are TRBV4-3 and TRBJ1-2; D unresolved. Trimming took off 3 bases at V and 5 bases at J, with 16 bases between the two ends. The V gene's germline CDR1 is LGHNA and CDR2 YSLEER. This CDR3 is 15 amino acids long. CDR3 bases: TGCGCCAGCAGCCACAAACCATCTGACATTTATGGCTACACCTTC. This gives the protein CASSHKPSDIYGYTF.

V gene TRBV4-1 combines with J gene TRBJ1-1; 8 nucleotides agree with TRBD1. The CDR3 runs to 13 residues. Per the germline V gene, CDR1 is MGHRA and CDR2 is YSYEKL. Trimming at V came to 5 bases and at J to 7 bases, leaving 6 bases not matched to a gene. The CDR3 region is CASSGRGHIEAFF. DNA of the CDR3: TGCGCCAGCAGCGGCAGGGGGCATATTGAAGCTTTCTTT.

This clone was recorded once. The chain employs TRBV19 and TRBJ2-5; TRBD1 matches at 8 bases. The CDR3 has 16 amino acids. V shed 3 bases and J 2 bases; nucleotides not matched to a gene: 8. From germline, CDR1 is LNHDA and CDR2 SQIVND (reference sequence). The CDR3 nucleotides are TGTGCCAGTAGTATCCCCGGGACAGGCCCTCAAGAGACCCAGTACTTC. It is translated as CASSIPGTGPQETQYF.

This clone was counted a single time. V usage is TRBV7-9 and J usage is TRBJ2-1; the D gene is possibly TRBD2 (6 bases). The V end was cut by 0 bases, the J end by 8 bases, with 14 bases between. There are 15 residues in the CDR3. Germline V gene sequence: CDR1 SEHNR, CDR2 FQNEAQ (reference sequence). The CDR3 reads CASSLAGSRSDEQFF. CDR3 sequence (DNA): TGTGCCAGCAGCTTAGCCGGGAGCCGTTCCGATGAGCAGTTCTTC.

The CDR3 DNA reads as TGTGCCAGCAGTTACTCGGCAGGCTCTGGAAACACCATATATTTT. It is translated as CASSYSAGSGNTIYF. The rearrangement joins TRBV6-5 to TRBJ1-3, with unresolved D. The length of the CDR3 is 15 residues. From germline, CDR1 is MNHEY and CDR2 SVGAGI. The V end was cut by 0 bases, the J end by 0 bases, with 6 bases between.

V and J are TRBV5-1 and TRBJ1-6, with no clear D. The ends were cut back, 2 bases at V and 8 bases at J, with 8 bases in the middle. The germline gives CDR1 SGHRS, CDR2 YFSETQ. The CDR3 consists of 13 residues. The CDR3 protein is CASSFGRDSPLHF. In DNA, the CDR3 is TGCGCCAGCAGCTTCGGCCGGGATTCACCCCTCCACTTT.

The genes are TRBV4-1 and TRBJ1-4, with TRBD1 matching 9 bases. CDR1 and CDR2 (germline): MGHRA, YSYEKL. This CDR3 spans 16 amino acids. V shed 1 base and J 10 bases; nucleotides not matched to a gene: 10. CDR3 sequence reads: CASSQVRGTGSVKLFF. DNA for the CDR3: TGCGCCAGCAGCCAAGTTCGGGGGACAGGGAGTGTAAAACTGTTTTTT.

The chain joins TRBV28 to TRBJ2-1; TRBD2 matches 8 bases. The CDR3 has 14 amino acids. Germline CDR1 is MDHEN and CDR2 is SYDVKM. Germline trimming cut 1 base from V and 12 bases from J; bases unmatched to any gene: 8. The CDR3 spells CASSLSGGLVAQFF. CDR3 DNA: TGTGCCAGCAGTTTATCGGGGGGACTAGTAGCGCAGTTCTTC.

This chain connects TRBV7-2 to TRBJ2-5; possibly TRBD1 for D (6 bases). From germline, CDR1 is SGHTA and CDR2 FQGNSA. The CDR3 spans 14 residues. Trimming pared 2 bases from V and 4 bases from J, leaving 11 bases between. DNA of the CDR3: TGTGCCAGCAGCTTAAGGCCAGGGGTAGAGACCCAGTACTTC. Its protein is CASSLRPGVETQYF.

CDR3 DNA: TGTGCCAGCAGCTTTACTAGCGTGGGAGATACGCAGTATTTT. Amino acids: CASSFTSVGDTQYF. V usage is TRBV7-2 and J usage is TRBJ2-3; TRBD2 aligns across 7 bases. This CDR3 is built from 14 residues. Germline values: CDR1 SGHTA, CDR2 FQGNSA. J gave up 5 bases and V 3 bases, and 5 bases lay outside the gene matches.

V is TRBV5-1 and J is TRBJ2-3; D may be TRBD1 (6 bases). CDR3 length: 14 amino acids. Germline V gene data show CDR1 as SGHRS and CDR2 as YFSETQ. Trimming removed 3 bases from V and 0 bases from J, with 8 bases in between. The DNA of the CDR3 is TGCGCCAGCAGCTCGGACAGAAGCACAGATACGCAGTATTTT. Translating gives CASSSDRSTDTQYF.

This chain links TRBV6-1 with TRBJ1-4; tentatively, D is TRBD1 (6 bases). In germline, CDR1 is MNHNS, CDR2 SASEGT. V was pared by 4 bases and J by 6 bases, with 9 bases between. The CDR3 is 13 amino acids. CDR3 protein: CASSGAGDEKLFF. The CDR3 region has the DNA TGTGCCAGCAGTGGGGCAGGGGATGAAAAACTGTTTTTT.

The V call is TRBV5-1, the J call TRBJ1-3, with D possibly being TRBD1 (6 bases). V shed 3 bases and J shed 1 base, with 8 bases lying between them. There are 14 residues in the CDR3. Germline lookup yields CDR1 SGHRS and CDR2 YFSETQ. The CDR3 DNA reads as TGCGCCAGCAGCTCACAGGGTTCTGGAAACACCATATATTTT. This gives the protein CASSSQGSGNTIYF.

This clone was seen just once. The J gene is TRBJ1-3, the V gene TRBV7-8; weak D call: TRBD1 (5 bases). The V gene's germline CDR1 is SGHVS and CDR2 FQNEAQ. The V end was cut by 5 bases, the J end by 2 bases, with 10 bases between. This CDR3 comprises 14 residues. CDR3: CASSLQGTGNTIYF. CDR3 DNA: TGTGCCAGCAGCCTGCAGGGTACTGGAAACACCATATATTTT.

This sequence joins TRBV28 and TRBJ2-3, with TRBD2 matching 10 bases. V was pared by 7 bases and J by 0 bases, with 4 bases of the junction left unmatched. Germline V gives CDR1 MDHEN, CDR2 SYDVKM. The CDR3 has 15 amino acids. The CDR3 region is CASIAGGLSTDTQYF. The DNA of the CDR3 is TGTGCCAGCATAGCGGGAGGACTCAGCACAGATACGCAGTATTTT.

Turning to this clone: A junction end diverges from the germline sequence, so it may reflect a read error. The chain links TRBV7-7 to TRBJ2-2, with D perhaps TRBD1 (5 bases). The CDR3 covers 12 residues. Germline V gene sequence: CDR1 SSHAT, CDR2 FNYEAQ (reference sequence). In nucleotides, the CDR3 is TGTGCTAGCAGCCAGGGATTCGGGGAGCTGTTTTTT. Residues: CASSQGFGELFF.